The rows below give T cell receptor beta chains drawn from one sample of a study of cytomegalovirus exposure and HLA in healthy donors. Here immunoSEQ multiplex PCR was the method, and the copy in TCRdb shows in-frame clones only, minus some. The table has under 200,000 clones, more than 60% seen once. The sequenced sample consisted of PBMCs. The receptors come from a male donor in good health and CMV-seronegative. The CDR3 runs from the conserved cysteine through the conserved F or W. The D gene is left open where the match is weak. Expanded clones are given a class, and other clones once, few, many or no size at all.

D,size,J,V,CDR3,DNA
NA,NA,TRBJ2-7,TRBV15,CATSRDPQGNEQYF,TGTGCCACCAGCAGAGATCCCCAGGGAAACGAGCAGTACTTC
TRBD1,NA,TRBJ1-2,TRBV2,CASSQGGSTGSTGWYGYTF,TGTGCCAGCAGTCAGGGGGGTTCGACAGGAAGTACGGGATGGTATGGCTACACCTTC
TRBD1,once,TRBJ1-5,TRBV27,CASSPAQGWDQPQHF,TGTGCCAGCAGTCCCGCACAGGGGTGGGATCAGCCCCAGCATTTT
TRBD2,NA,TRBJ2-1,TRBV7-6,CASSWGAGTSSYNEQFF,TGTGCCAGCAGCTGGGGGGCCGGGACTAGCTCCTACAATGAGCAGTTCTTC
NA,NA,TRBJ2-1,TRBV6-1,CAVRPMASSYNEQFF,TGTGCCGTACGACCGATGGCTAGCTCCTACAATGAGCAGTTCTTC
TRBD1,NA,TRBJ2-7,TRBV7-9,CASSPGQGAGRDEQYF,TGTGCCAGCAGCCCGGGACAGGGGGCAGGAAGAGACGAGCAGTACTTC
TRBD2,NA,TRBJ2-1,TRBV4-1,CASSQGSGRETNEQFF,TGCGCCAGCAGCCAAGGCAGCGGGAGGGAGACAAATGAGCAGTTCTTC
TRBD1,few,TRBJ1-2,TRBV27,CASSQTGGGYGYTF,TGTGCCAGCAGTCAAACAGGGGGCGGGTATGGCTACACCTTC
NA,NA,TRBJ2-3,TRBV2,CASRLQALSTDTQYF,TGTGCCAGCAGACTCCAGGCCCTAAGCACAGATACGCAGTATTTT
TRBD1,NA,TRBJ1-6,TRBV4-2,CASSGGQGNSPLHF,TGTGCCAGCAGCGGGGGACAGGGGAATTCACCCCTCCACTTT
NA,NA,TRBJ2-7,TRBV2,CASKLTGSSYEQYF,TGTGCCAGCAAGTTGACAGGTAGCTCCTACGAGCAGTACTTC
NA,few,TRBJ1-2,TRBV6-5,CASTQGGAYGYTF,TGTGCCAGCACTCAAGGGGGTGCCTATGGCTACACCTTC
NA,NA,TRBJ1-1,TRBV7-9,CASSLVGAGPEAFF,TGTGCCAGCAGCTTAGTAGGCGCAGGCCCTGAAGCTTTCTTT
NA,NA,TRBJ1-2,TRBV19,CASRWTAYGYTF,TGTGCCAGTAGATGGACAGCGTATGGCTACACCTTC
NA,few,TRBJ1-1,TRBV6-5,CASSYDYRVNTEAFF,TGTGCCAGCAGTTACGATTACAGGGTGAACACTGAAGCTTTCTTT
TRBD1,NA,TRBJ1-5,TRBV28,CASSLSGQGNQPQHF,TGTGCCAGCAGTTTATCGGGACAGGGCAATCAGCCCCAGCATTTT
TRBD2,once,TRBJ2-2,TRBV11-3,CASGGLQTGELFF,TGTGCCAGCGGGGGACTACAAACCGGGGAGCTGTTTTTT
TRBD2,NA,TRBJ2-7,TRBV6-4,CASSYSSPERGISYEQYF,TGTGCCAGCAGTTATTCTAGTCCCGAGCGGGGGATTTCCTACGAGCAGTACTTC
NA,NA,TRBJ2-5,TRBV14,CASSQTRGGETQYF,TGTGCCAGCAGCCAGACCAGGGGCGGGGAGACCCAGTACTTC
TRBD1,NA,TRBJ1-5,TRBV10-3,CAISVGQGAQPQHF,TGTGCCATCAGTGTTGGGCAGGGGGCTCAGCCCCAGCATTTT
NA,NA,TRBJ1-4,TRBV27,CASSLEFNEKLFF,TGTGCCAGCAGTTTAGAGTTTAATGAAAAACTGTTTTTT
NA,once,TRBJ1-3,TRBV9,CASSVAGGGNTIYF,TGTGCCAGCAGCGTAGCGGGGGGAGGAAACACCATATATTTT
TRBD1,NA,TRBJ2-7,TRBV5-6,CASSRRPGQGNEQYF,TGTGCCAGCAGCCGGAGACCGGGACAGGGCAACGAGCAGTACTTC
TRBD1,NA,TRBJ2-3,TRBV6-6,CASSPGTGDTDTQYF,TGTGCCAGCAGTCCCGGGACAGGGGACACAGATACGCAGTATTTT
NA,NA,TRBJ1-4,TRBV30,CAWSSPTAFSEKLFF,TGTGCCTGGAGTTCTCCGACAGCCTTTTCGGAAAAACTGTTTTTT
TRBD2,NA,TRBJ2-7,TRBV28,CASSLGTSGRAYEQYF,TGTGCCAGCAGTTTAGGGACTAGCGGGAGGGCCTACGAGCAGTACTTC
NA,few,TRBJ2-1,TRBV9,CASSFPRESREPRYNEQFF,TGTGCCAGCAGCTTCCCCCGGGAGAGTAGGGAGCCTCGCTACAATGAGCAGTTCTTC
NA,NA,TRBJ2-7,TRBV7-8,CASSLALRGYEQYF,TGTGCCAGCAGCCTGGCCCTCCGGGGCTACGAGCAGTACTTC
NA,NA,TRBJ2-2,TRBV9,CASSPRANTGELFF,TGTGCCAGCAGCCCCCGCGCGAACACCGGGGAGCTGTTTTTT
NA,NA,TRBJ2-7,TRBV28,CASGRAHEQYF,TGTGCCAGCGGCAGGGCCCACGAGCAGTACTTC
NA,NA,TRBJ2-7,TRBV5-6,CASSPDSSYEQYF,TGTGCCAGCAGCCCTGACTCCTCCTACGAGCAGTACTTC
TRBD1,once,TRBJ2-6,TRBV2,CASSRDRGIGANVLTF,TGTGCCAGCAGTCGGGACAGGGGAATAGGAGCCAACGTCCTGACTTTC
NA,NA,TRBJ2-3,TRBV6-1,CASSSGTDTQYF,TGTGCCAGCAGCTCCGGTACAGATACGCAGTATTTT
TRBD1,NA,TRBJ2-6,TRBV11-3,CASSLGTGLSGANVLTF,TGTGCCAGCAGCTTAGGGACAGGCCTCTCTGGGGCCAACGTCCTGACTTTC
TRBD1,NA,TRBJ2-3,TRBV7-8,CASSYYRGNTDTQYF,TGTGCCAGCAGCTACTACAGGGGAAATACAGATACGCAGTATTTT
TRBD1,NA,TRBJ1-1,TRBV18,CASSQDRGGTEAFF,TGTGCCAGCTCACAAGACAGGGGAGGGACTGAAGCTTTCTTT
TRBD1,few,TRBJ2-4,TRBV19,CASNIQGTNIQYF,TGTGCCAGTAACATACAGGGGACGAACATTCAGTACTTC
TRBD1,NA,TRBJ2-1,TRBV7-2,CASSLRTGNNEQFF,TGTGCCAGCAGCTTACGGACAGGGAACAATGAGCAGTTCTTC
TRBD2,NA,TRBJ2-1,TRBV9,CASTLAGGISYNEQFF,TGTGCCAGCACCCTAGCGGGAGGAATCTCCTACAATGAGCAGTTCTTC
NA,NA,TRBJ1-1,TRBV15,CATSSQPGQAFF,TGTGCCACCAGCAGCCAACCTGGTCAGGCTTTCTTT
NA,NA,TRBJ1-2,TRBV9,CASSGSRVGNYGYTF,TGTGCCAGCAGCGGCAGCAGGGTTGGGAACTATGGCTACACCTTC
NA,NA,TRBJ1-5,TRBV19,CASSTQREYQPQHF,TGTGCCAGTAGTACTCAGCGGGAGTATCAGCCCCAGCATTTT
NA,NA,TRBJ2-2,TRBV5-1,CASSLAAQNTGELFF,TGCGCCAGCAGCTTGGCCGCGCAGAACACCGGGGAGCTGTTTTTT
TRBD2,NA,TRBJ2-5,TRBV4-1,CASSLRAGGKETQYF,TGCGCCAGCAGCCTCCGGGCGGGGGGGAAAGAGACCCAGTACTTC
NA,NA,TRBJ2-6,TRBV2,CASSATVSSGANVLTF,TGTGCCAGCAGTGCGACAGTGAGCTCTGGGGCCAACGTCCTGACTTTC
NA,NA,TRBJ1-4,TRBV11-2,CASSVQGSTNEKLFF,TGTGCCAGCAGCGTACAGGGTTCAACTAATGAAAAACTGTTTTTT
NA,NA,TRBJ1-2,TRBV9,CASSVVAYNYGYTF,TGTGCCAGCAGCGTAGTCGCCTATAACTATGGCTACACCTTC
NA,NA,TRBJ1-6,TRBV6-5,CASTSQGKDSPLHF,TGTGCCAGCACTTCTCAGGGGAAGGATTCACCCCTCCACTTT
NA,NA,TRBJ2-3,TRBV2,CASSEASGGLTDTQYF,TGTGCCAGCAGTGAAGCATCCGGGGGACTCACAGATACGCAGTATTTT
TRBD1,few,TRBJ1-3,TRBV5-6,CASQGQRVSGNTIYF,TGTGCCAGCCAGGGACAGAGGGTTTCAGGAAACACCATATATTTT
TRBD2,NA,TRBJ2-1,TRBV7-6,CASSLASRAGSNEQFF,TGTGCCAGCAGCTTAGCCTCACGAGCGGGGAGCAATGAGCAGTTCTTC
NA,few,TRBJ1-4,TRBV6-5,CASSARGGREKLFF,TGTGCCAGCAGCGCCAGGGGCGGGAGGGAAAAACTGTTTTTT
TRBD2,NA,TRBJ2-3,TRBV19,CASRPTSGGVGDTQYF,TGTGCCAGTAGGCCGACTAGCGGGGGGGTCGGAGATACGCAGTATTTT